This TCR beta chain appears in the sequencing data of a study of early T cells in non-severe SARS-CoV-2 infection (TCRdb year 2021). At the level of the whole study: Because TCR sequencing was done on bulk RNA from unsorted whole blood, the alpha and beta chains could not be paired. Paper-wide results and their limitations: VDJdb matching was skewed toward anti-spike CD8 responses and likely underestimated virus-specific expansions by missing private and CD4 specificities.

The study was a case-control design nested within a healthcare worker cohort in London, UK, with weekly nasopharyngeal swab PCR tests and blood sampling. Between 23 and 31 March 2020, the week of the UK lockdown, healthcare workers were enrolled and then followed up weekly for as long as 16 weeks. At the junction V is shortened by 5 bases and J by 5 bases, with 16 bases in between. The CDR3 covers 13 residues, taking in both the cysteine and the phenylalanine. Solely the CDR3 DNA is kept, with 39 bases framed from the first base. Taken from the germline V gene, the CDR1 and CDR2 loops are SQVTM and ANQGSEA. This clonotype has ten or more counts. Its antigen is unknown. No much larger clonotype is one base removed from it; base qualities were not supplied. Receptor libraries were prepared by 5' RACE. The sequencing machine was a NextSeq 500. The TCR library protocol attached unique molecular identifiers to individual cDNA molecules to correct for sequencing error and PCR bias. Both TCR alpha and beta chains were sequenced, and tight co-correlation was observed between alpha and beta sequence abundances in each sample. The study's own analysis went as follows. Decombinator V4 was used to perform V gene, J gene and CDR3 annotation of TCR sequences. TCRs were defined as expanded if a significant change between any two time points was detected under a Poisson model with p below 0.0001. TCR abundances were normalised to the total number of TCRs sequenced in each sample and reported as counts per million. TRAV1-2 paired with TRAJ12, TRAJ20 or TRAJ33 defined MAIT TCRs, while TRAV10 paired with TRAJ18 defined iNKT TCRs. VDJdb, accessed 1 November 2021, was searched for CMV, EBV and SARS-CoV-2 annotated TCRs, excluding TCRs annotated for multiple antigens. TCRdb reworked the public reads: Q25 trimming with fastp, MiXCR clone assembly, productive beta chains retained. Every distinct CDR3 protein forms one entry, paired with its most common genes and DNA. The V and J calls reflect TCRdb's pipeline rather than the authors' work. In this sample the table shows about 83,000 distinct CDR3 sequences, around an eighth of which occur a single time. Of the sample, about 7% is held by the ten largest clones.

This sequence originates from an adult who was a healthcare worker with PCR-confirmed SARS-CoV-2 infection or an uninfected control (not recorded which). In this chain, TRBV29-1 is recombined with TRBJ2-7; the D gene is perhaps TRBD1, from 6 matching bases. Source material: whole blood. CDR3 reads: CSVRETGTHEQYF. The nucleotide sequence is TGCAGCGTTCGGGAAACAGGGACGCACGAGCAGTACTTC.